This T cell receptor beta chain was profiled in a study of CD8+CD57+ T cells in acquired aplastic anemia. A word on this clonotype: Its antigen is as yet unknown.

Template material for TCR beta VDJ and CDR3 profiling consisted of genomic DNA. TCRdb ran MiXCR on the reads and lists one entry per CDR3 protein. The data hold 150,000 to 200,000 distinct CDR3 sequences, with approximately 48% observed a single time. Findings and limits, study-wide: No significant difference in CD8+ Simpson's diversity was found between patients and controls. It was found that nearly 30 CD8+ CDR3 sequences were shared between patients and controls.

By flow cytometry, patients selected for sequencing had shown an expansion of CD8+CD57+ cells. Blood was sampled before the patients had received any therapy. Trimming removed 2 bases from V and 8 bases from J, with 9 bases in between. This CDR3 spans 12 amino acids. The sequence was obtained from a human donor with aplastic anemia. The chain has TRBV12-3 or TRBV12-4 and TRBJ1-2; D call uncertain. Sequencing used sorted CD4+, CD8+, or CD8+CD57+ T cells (not recorded which) from PBMCs. The CDR3 here is CASSLFMGGYTF. CDR3 DNA: TGTGCCAGCAGTTTATTCATGGGAGGCTACACCTTC.